What follows are 13 T cell receptor beta chains derived from one specimen sequenced in a study of T cells in Graves' hyperthyroidism and ophthalmopathy (dated by TCRdb to 2018 to 2020). Receptor libraries were prepared by multiplex PCR. The run used an Illumina HiSeq 2000. The TCR beta CDR3 regions were amplified from the RNA transcripts. A first-round RT-PCR of the TCR CDR3 used the HTBI primer set with the Qiagen OneStep RT-PCR kit. Using fastp trimming at Q25 and MiXCR clonotype assembly, TCRdb reanalyzed the public sequencing data and kept in-frame beta chains. Duplicate CDR3 protein sequences are folded into a single record with the most common DNA and genes. The sample profile shows 750,000 to 900,000 distinct CDR3 sequences; 38% of them were found once. The ten largest clonotypes hold 8.9% of the sample. Input material: blood. The source of these receptors is a man aged 18 to 30 with Graves' hyperthyroidism.

J is TRBJ2-5 and V is TRBV2; 12 bases map to TRBD1. The germline gives CDR1 SNHLY, CDR2 FYNNEI. Unmatched junction bases numbered 7, after V lost 6 bases and J lost 5 bases. This CDR3 has 15 amino acids. The CDR3 nucleotides are TGTGCCAGCAGCCAAGGGACAGGGGGCGAGGAGACCCAGTACTTC. It specifies CASSQGTGGEETQYF.

The CDR3 DNA follows: TGTGCCAGCAGTGACGGTGGTAGGGGGCTGGACGAGCAGTACTTC. This encodes CASSDGGRGLDEQYF. This chain links TRBV2 with TRBJ2-7, with TRBD1 matching 7 bases. The CDR3 totals 15 residues. Trimming took 3 bases from V and 5 from J; bases not matched to a gene: 10. The germline V gene has CDR1 SNHLY and CDR2 FYNNEI.

Remarks on this clonotype: An end of the junction differs from the germline gene, which may be a read error. V is TRBV12-3 or TRBV12-4 and J is TRBJ2-5; D gene uncertain. The CDR3 is 11 residues long. The CDR3: CASSYHRSEAF. The CDR3 nucleotides are TGTGCCAGCAGTTACCATAGGAGTGAAGCTTTC.

In its sample, this clonotype was seen many times. The rearrangement joins TRBV7-6 to TRBJ2-5; 7 bases are a match to TRBD1. The CDR3 consists of 14 residues. Looked up from germline, CDR1 is SGHVS and CDR2 is FNYEAQ. The J segment lost 2 bases and the V segment lost 5 bases, leaving 5 bases of the junction unmatched. The DNA for the CDR3 is TGTGCCAGCAGCGGGGCAGGGGGTCAAGAGACCCAGTACTTC. Translation: CASSGAGGQETQYF.

This clonotype has more than one count but fewer than ten. V gene TRBV12-3 or TRBV12-4 combines with J gene TRBJ1-1; D remains unclear. The CDR3 is 13 residues long. The V gene lost 0 bases and the J gene lost 7 bases, with 9 bases spanning the gap. CDR3 sequence reads: CASSLALWDEAFF. In nucleotides, the CDR3 is TGTGCCAGCAGTTTAGCGCTCTGGGATGAAGCTTTCTTT.

The chain joins TRBV9 to TRBJ1-1; TRBD1 might be the D (6 bases). Germline assignment: CDR1 SGDLS and CDR2 YYNGEE. The CDR3 is 16 residues long. Between the trimmed V and J ends, which lost 4 bases and 1 base, there was a span of 17 bases. The CDR3 region has the DNA TGTGCCAGCAGCCCCTTGGGGGCCTCCTCGAACACTGAAGCTTTCTTT. This gives the protein CASSPLGASSNTEAFF.

This clonotype was detected a few times. V is TRBV29-1 and J is TRBJ1-2; 8 bases agree with TRBD1. V was clipped by 6 bases and J by 0 bases; unmatched bases: 6. The CDR3 totals 14 residues. The germline V gene has CDR1 SQVTM and CDR2 ANQGSEA. CDR3 nucleotide sequence: TGCAGCGTGGCACCACAGGGGGCTAACTATGGCTACACCTTC. Its translation: CSVAPQGANYGYTF.

This clonotype occurred many times. V usage is TRBV7-2 and J usage is TRBJ2-2; no clear D gene. This CDR3 is built from 13 residues. Trimming pared 6 bases from V and 0 bases from J, leaving 5 bases between. Germline CDR1 and CDR2: SGHTA and FQGNSA. CDR3 coding DNA: TGTGCCAGCAGAATCGCGAACACCGGGGAGCTGTTTTTT. Translation: CASRIANTGELFF.

As regards this clonotype: The junction departs from the called germline gene at one end, perhaps through a read error. The J gene is TRBJ2-7, the V gene TRBV29-1; maybe TRBD2 (6 bases). In germline, CDR1 is SQVTM, CDR2 ANQGSEA. The CDR3 sequence is 10 residues long. CDR3 in amino acids: CATAGNKQYF. DNA of the CDR3: TGTGCCACCGCGGGGAACAAGCAGTACTTC.

This clonotype showed up many times. The V call is TRBV10-2, the J call TRBJ2-7; perhaps TRBD2 as D (6 bases). The CDR3 sequence is 15 residues long. Germline CDR1 WSHSY, CDR2 SAAADI. The germline V and J ends were trimmed by 1 base and 0 bases, with 10 bases remaining between them. CDR3 region: CASSELGLSSYEQYF. DNA of the CDR3: TGCGCCAGCAGTGAGTTGGGACTGTCCTCCTACGAGCAGTACTTC.

The chain couples TRBV11-2 to TRBJ1-6; 7 bases map to TRBD1. The junction had 7 bases not matched to a gene; V was cut back by 5 bases and J by 6 bases. In germline, CDR1 is SGHAT, CDR2 FQNNGV. This CDR3 region has 15 residues. The CDR3 region has the DNA TGTGCCAGCAGCACCCGGGACAGACTTAATTCACCCCTCCACTTT. The encoded protein is CASSTRDRLNSPLHF.

This clonotype was seen a few times. The junction and the germline gene differ at one end; a read error may be behind it. The chain employs TRBV24-1 and TRBJ1-6; TRBD1 matches 11 bases. The CDR3 sequence is 16 residues long. Germline CDR1 is KGHDR and CDR2 is SFDVKD. The CDR3 here is CASSFGQGARNSPLHF. CDR3 in DNA: TGTGCCAGCAGTTTTGGACAGGGGGCTAGGAATTCACCCCTCCACTTT.

In DNA form, the CDR3 reads TGTGCCAGCTCACCCCTACAGGGGTCGGACACTGAAGCTTTCTTT. This codes for CASSPLQGSDTEAFF. The J gene is TRBJ1-1, the V gene TRBV10-3; the match to TRBD1 covers 7 bases. The CDR3 consists of 15 residues. The V and J ends lost 10 bases and 3 bases, in that order; junction bases with no gene match: 14. Germline V gives CDR1 ENHRY, CDR2 SYGVKD.